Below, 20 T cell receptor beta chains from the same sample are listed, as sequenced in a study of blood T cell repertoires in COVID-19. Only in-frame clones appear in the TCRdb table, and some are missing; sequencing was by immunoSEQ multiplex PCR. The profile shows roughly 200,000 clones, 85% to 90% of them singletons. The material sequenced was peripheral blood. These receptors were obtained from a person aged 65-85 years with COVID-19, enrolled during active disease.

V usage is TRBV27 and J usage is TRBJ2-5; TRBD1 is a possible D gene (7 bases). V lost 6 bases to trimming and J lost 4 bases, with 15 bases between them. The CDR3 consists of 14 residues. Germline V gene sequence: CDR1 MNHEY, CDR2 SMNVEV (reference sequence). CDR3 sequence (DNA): TGTGCCAGCAGCCCCCAGGGGGACTCAGAGACCCAGTACTTC. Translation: CASSPQGDSETQYF.

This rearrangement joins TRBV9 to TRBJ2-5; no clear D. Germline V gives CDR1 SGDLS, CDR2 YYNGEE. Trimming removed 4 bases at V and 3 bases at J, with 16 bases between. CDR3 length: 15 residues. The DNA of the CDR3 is TGTGCCAGCAGCTCAAATCCGAATTCGGAAGAGACCCAGTACTTC. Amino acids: CASSSNPNSEETQYF.

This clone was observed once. This CDR3 is CASSLDRVGGRRSPLHF. CDR3 nucleotide sequence: TGTGCCAGCAGCTTAGATAGGGTCGGGGGGAGGCGTTCACCCCTCCACTTT. This chain connects TRBV11-2 to TRBJ1-6; maybe TRBD1 (5 bases). The ends were cut back, 0 bases at V and 9 bases at J, with 18 bases in the middle. There are 17 residues in the CDR3. CDR1 and CDR2 (germline): SGHAT, FQNNGV.

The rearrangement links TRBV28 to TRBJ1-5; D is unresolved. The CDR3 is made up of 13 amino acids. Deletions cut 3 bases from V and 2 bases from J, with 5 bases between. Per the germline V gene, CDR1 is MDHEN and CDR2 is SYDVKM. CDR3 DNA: TGTGCCAGCAGTTTCCTAGGCAATCAGCCCCAGCATTTT. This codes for CASSFLGNQPQHF.

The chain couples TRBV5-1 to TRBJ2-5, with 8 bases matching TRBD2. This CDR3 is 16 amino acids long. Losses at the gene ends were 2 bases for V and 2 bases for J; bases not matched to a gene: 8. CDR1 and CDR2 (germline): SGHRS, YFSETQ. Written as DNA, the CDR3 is TGCGCCAGCAGCTTTCACGGGCGGGGGGCACAAGAGACCCAGTACTTC. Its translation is CASSFHGRGAQETQYF.

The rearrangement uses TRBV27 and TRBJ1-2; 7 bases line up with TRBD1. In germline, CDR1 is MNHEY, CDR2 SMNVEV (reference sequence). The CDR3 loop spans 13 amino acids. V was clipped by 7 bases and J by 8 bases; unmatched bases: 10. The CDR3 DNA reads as TGTGCCAGCAAGAACCTTACAGGGGTCGGCTACACCTTC. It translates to CASKNLTGVGYTF.

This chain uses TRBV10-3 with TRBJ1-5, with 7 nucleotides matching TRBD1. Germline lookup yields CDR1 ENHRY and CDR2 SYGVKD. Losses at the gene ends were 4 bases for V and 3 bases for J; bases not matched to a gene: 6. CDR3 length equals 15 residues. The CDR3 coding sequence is TGTGCCATCAGTGCTCAGGACAGGAACAATCAGCCCCAGCATTTT. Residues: CAISAQDRNNQPQHF.

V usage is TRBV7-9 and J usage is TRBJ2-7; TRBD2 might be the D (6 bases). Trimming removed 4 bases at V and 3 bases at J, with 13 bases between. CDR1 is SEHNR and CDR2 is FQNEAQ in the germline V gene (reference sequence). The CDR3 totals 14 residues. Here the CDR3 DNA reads TGTGCCAGCAGCTACGGGACTTCTGGCTACGAGCAGTACTTC. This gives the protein CASSYGTSGYEQYF.

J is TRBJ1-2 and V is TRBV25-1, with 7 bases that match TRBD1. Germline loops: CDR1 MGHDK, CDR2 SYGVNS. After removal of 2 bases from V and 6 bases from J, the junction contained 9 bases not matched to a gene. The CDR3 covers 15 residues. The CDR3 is CASSENLRGRDGYTF. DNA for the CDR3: TGTGCCAGCAGTGAAAACCTAAGGGGGCGGGATGGCTACACCTTC.

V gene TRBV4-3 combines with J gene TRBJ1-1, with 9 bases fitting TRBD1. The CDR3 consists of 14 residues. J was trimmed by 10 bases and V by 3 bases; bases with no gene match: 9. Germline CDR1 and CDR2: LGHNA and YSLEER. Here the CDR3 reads CASSQITGGYGAFF. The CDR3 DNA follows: TGCGCCAGCAGCCAGATCACAGGGGGCTACGGAGCTTTCTTT.

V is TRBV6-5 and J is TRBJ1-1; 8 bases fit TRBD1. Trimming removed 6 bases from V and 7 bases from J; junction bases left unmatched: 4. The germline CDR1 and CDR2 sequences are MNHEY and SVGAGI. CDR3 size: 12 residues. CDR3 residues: CASRTGTGEAFF. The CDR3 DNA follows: TGTGCCAGCAGGACCGGGACAGGTGAAGCTTTCTTT.

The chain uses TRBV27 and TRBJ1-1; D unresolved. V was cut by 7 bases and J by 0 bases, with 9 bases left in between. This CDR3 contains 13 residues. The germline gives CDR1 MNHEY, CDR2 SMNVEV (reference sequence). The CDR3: CASTYSLNTEAFF. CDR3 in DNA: TGTGCCAGCACCTACAGCCTGAACACTGAAGCTTTCTTT.

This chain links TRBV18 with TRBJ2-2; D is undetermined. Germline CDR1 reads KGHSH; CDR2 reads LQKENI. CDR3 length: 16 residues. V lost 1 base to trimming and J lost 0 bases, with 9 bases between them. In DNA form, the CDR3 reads TGTGCCAGCTCACCACAGCCCAGGCCGAACACCGGGGAGCTGTTTTTT. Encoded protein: CASSPQPRPNTGELFF. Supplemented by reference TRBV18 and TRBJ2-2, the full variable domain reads NAGVMQNPRHLVRRRGQEARLRCSPMKGHSHVYWYRQLPEEGLKFMVYLQKENIIDESGMPKERFSAEFPKEGPSILRIQQVVRGDSAAYFCASSPQPRPNTGELFFGEGSRLTVL.

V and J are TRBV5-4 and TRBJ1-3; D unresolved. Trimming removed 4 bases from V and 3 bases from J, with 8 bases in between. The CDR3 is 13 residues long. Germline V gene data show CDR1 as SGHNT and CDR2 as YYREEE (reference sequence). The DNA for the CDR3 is TGTGCCAGCAGCCTTATACATGGAAACACCATATATTTT. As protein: CASSLIHGNTIYF. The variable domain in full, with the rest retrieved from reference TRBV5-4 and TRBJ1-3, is ETGVTQSPTHLIKTRGQQVTLRCSSQSGHNTVSWYQQALGQGPQFIFQYYREEENGRGNFPPRFSGLQFPNYSSELNVNALELDDSALYLCASSLIHGNTIYFGEGSWLTVV.

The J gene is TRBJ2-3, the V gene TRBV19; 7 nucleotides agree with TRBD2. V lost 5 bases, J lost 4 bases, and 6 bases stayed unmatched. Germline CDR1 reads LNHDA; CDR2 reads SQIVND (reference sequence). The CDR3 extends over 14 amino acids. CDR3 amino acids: CASSAAGEADTQYF. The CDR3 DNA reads TGTGCCAGTAGTGCGGCGGGAGAGGCAGATACGCAGTATTTT. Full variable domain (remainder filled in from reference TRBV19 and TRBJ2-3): DGGITQSPKYLFRKEGQNVTLSCEQNLNHDAMYWYRQDPGQGLRLIYYSQIVNDFQKGDIAEGYSVSREKKESFPLTVTSAQKNPTAFYLCASSAAGEADTQYFGPGTRLTVL.

The CDR3 here is CASSESGGAWYGYTF. The CDR3 DNA reads TGTGCCAGCAGTGAATCGGGGGGTGCCTGGTATGGCTACACCTTC. The chain joins TRBV6-1 to TRBJ1-2; perhaps TRBD1 as D (5 bases). Germline values: CDR1 MNHNS, CDR2 SASEGT. V was cut by 2 bases and J by 5 bases, with 15 bases left in between. This CDR3 region has 15 residues.

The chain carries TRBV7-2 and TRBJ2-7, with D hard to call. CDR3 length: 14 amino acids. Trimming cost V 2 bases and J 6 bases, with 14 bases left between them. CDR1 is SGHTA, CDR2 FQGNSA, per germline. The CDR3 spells CASSLFPGVGEQYF. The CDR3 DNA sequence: TGTGCCAGCAGCTTATTTCCAGGCGTGGGCGAGCAGTACTTC.

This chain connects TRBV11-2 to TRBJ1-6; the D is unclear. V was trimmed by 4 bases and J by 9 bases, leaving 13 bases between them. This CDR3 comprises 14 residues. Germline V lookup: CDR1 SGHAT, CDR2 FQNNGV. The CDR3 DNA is TGTGCCAGCAGCTACCGGGGAAGGCGTTCACCCCTCCACTTT. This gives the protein CASSYRGRRSPLHF.

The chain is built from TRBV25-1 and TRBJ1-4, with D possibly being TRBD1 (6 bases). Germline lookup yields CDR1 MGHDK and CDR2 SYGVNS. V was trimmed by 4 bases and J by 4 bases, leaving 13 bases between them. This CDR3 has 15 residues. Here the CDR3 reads CASSARGAGNEKLFF. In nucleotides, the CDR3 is TGTGCCAGCAGTGCCCGGGGGGCAGGTAATGAAAAACTGTTTTTT.

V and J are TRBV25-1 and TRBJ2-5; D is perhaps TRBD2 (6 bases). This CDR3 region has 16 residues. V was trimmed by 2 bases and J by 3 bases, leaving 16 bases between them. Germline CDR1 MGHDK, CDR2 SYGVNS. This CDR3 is CASSELTGGGKETQYF. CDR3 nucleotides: TGTGCCAGCAGTGAACTAACAGGTGGGGGGAAAGAGACCCAGTACTTC.